The entry below gives a single T cell receptor (beta chain) sequence along with its context. The assay was immunoSEQ multiplex PCR, and TCRdb's table has in-frame clones only and misses some. The sample includes more than 250,000 clones, 90% of them seen just once. This sample was included in a study of blood T cell repertoires in COVID-19. Trimming shortened V by 2 bases and J by 2 bases, and 11 bases separated the two germline ends. Germline V gives CDR1 MNHEY, CDR2 SVGAGI. The CDR3 has 15 amino acids. Everyone who took part was 18 to 89 years old, and they came from about two dozen US areas. Participants were placed into cohorts based on the clinical history they reported.

J is TRBJ2-3 and V is TRBV6-5, with a tentative D call TRBD1 (5 bases). The receptor's source is a woman under 30 with acute COVID-19. Sequencing was done on a sample of PBMCs or T cells enriched from blood (not recorded which). CDR3 nucleotide sequence: TGTGCCAGCAGTTACGATCCAGGGAACACAGATACGCAGTATTTT. Translated: CASSYDPGNTDTQYF.